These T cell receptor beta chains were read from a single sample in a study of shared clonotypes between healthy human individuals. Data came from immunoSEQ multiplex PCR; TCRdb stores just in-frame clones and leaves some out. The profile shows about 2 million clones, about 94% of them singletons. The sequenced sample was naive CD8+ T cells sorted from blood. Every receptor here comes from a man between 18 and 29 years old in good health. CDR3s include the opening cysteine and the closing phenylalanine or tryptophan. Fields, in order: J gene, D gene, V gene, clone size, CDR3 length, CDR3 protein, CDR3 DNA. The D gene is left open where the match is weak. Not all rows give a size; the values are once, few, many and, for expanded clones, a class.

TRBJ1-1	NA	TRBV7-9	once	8	CAVDEAFF	TGTGCCGTAGATGAAGCTTTCTTT
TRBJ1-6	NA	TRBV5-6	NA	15	CASSLAGAGNSPLHF	TGTGCCAGCAGCTTGGCGGGCGCAGGGAATTCACCCCTCCACTTT
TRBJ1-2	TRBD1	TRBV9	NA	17	CASSVGDPRQGNYGYTF	TGTGCCAGCAGCGTAGGCGATCCCCGACAGGGCAACTATGGCTACACCTTC
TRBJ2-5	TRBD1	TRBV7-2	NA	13	CASRTGSRETQYF	TGTGCCAGCAGGACAGGGAGTAGAGAGACCCAGTACTTC
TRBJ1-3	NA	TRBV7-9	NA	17	CASSPRGGQSSGNTIYF	TGTGCCAGCAGCCCAAGAGGGGGGCAGAGCTCTGGAAACACCATATATTTT
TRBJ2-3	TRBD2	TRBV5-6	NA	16	CASSRPPGLAGDTQYF	TGTGCCAGCAGTAGACCCCCCGGACTAGCTGGAGATACGCAGTATTTT
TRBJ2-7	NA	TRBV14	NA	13	CATAQSHSYEQYF	TGTGCCACCGCGCAATCTCACTCCTACGAGCAGTACTTC
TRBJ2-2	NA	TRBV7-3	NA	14	CASSWDMNTGELFF	TGTGCCAGCAGCTGGGACATGAACACCGGGGAGCTGTTTTTT
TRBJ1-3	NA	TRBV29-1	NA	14	CSVRGTSSGNTIYF	TGCAGCGTCCGCGGGACGAGCTCTGGAAACACCATATATTTT
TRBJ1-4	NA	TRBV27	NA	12	CASSSGVGKLFF	TGTGCCAGCAGTTCAGGGGTCGGAAAACTGTTTTTT
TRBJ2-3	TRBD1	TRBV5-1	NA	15	CASSTVDRDSDTQYF	TGCGCCAGCAGCACGGTGGACAGGGATTCAGATACGCAGTATTTT
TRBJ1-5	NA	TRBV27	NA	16	CASSLEAGYGNQPQHF	TGTGCCAGCAGTTTGGAGGCGGGCTATGGCAATCAGCCCCAGCATTTT
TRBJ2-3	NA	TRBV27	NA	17	CASSLEWGQPFTDTQYF	TGTGCCAGCAGTTTGGAGTGGGGACAACCTTTCACAGATACGCAGTATTTT
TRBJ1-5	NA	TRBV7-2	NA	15	CASTKGPYSNQPQHF	TGTGCCAGCACAAAGGGGCCATATAGCAATCAGCCCCAGCATTTT
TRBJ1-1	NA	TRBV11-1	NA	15	CASSLFGPENTEAFF	TGTGCCAGCAGCTTGTTTGGACCGGAGAACACTGAAGCTTTCTTT
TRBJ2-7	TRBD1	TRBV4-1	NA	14	CASSLTRGQDEQYF	TGCGCCAGCAGCCTCACTAGGGGGCAGGACGAGCAGTACTTC
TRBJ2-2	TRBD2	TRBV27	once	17	CASSFTGAGGNTGELFF	TGTGCCAGCAGTTTTACGGGAGCGGGGGGCAACACCGGGGAGCTGTTTTTT
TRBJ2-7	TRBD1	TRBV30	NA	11	CAWSRGQQQYF	TGTGCCTGGAGTCGGGGACAGCAGCAGTACTTC
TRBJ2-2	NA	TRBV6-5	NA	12	CASSSHTGELFF	TGTGCCAGCAGTTCACACACCGGGGAGCTGTTTTTT
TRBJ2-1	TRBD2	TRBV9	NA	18	CASSVTAPSGGAGNEQFF	TGTGCCAGCAGCGTCACCGCCCCTAGCGGGGGGGCGGGGAATGAGCAGTTCTTC